The 2 T cell receptor beta chains below come from one sample, sequenced in a study of blood T cells in healthy people across ages. Primed by a sample-barcoded 5' primer and a J-beta primer mix, a second PCR proceeded for roughly 7 to 11 cycles. TCRdb ran MiXCR on the 5' RACE reads and lists one entry per CDR3 protein. The data contain over 700,000 distinct CDR3 sequences, less than 70% of them singletons. What was sequenced was blood. All receptors come from a man older than 75 in good health.

The chain links TRBV28 to TRBJ2-7, with 12 bases that match TRBD2. The CDR3 extends over 15 amino acids. The V and J ends lost 4 bases and 7 bases, in that order; junction bases with no gene match: 8. CDR1 and CDR2 from the germline V gene are MDHEN and SYDVKM. The CDR3 sequence is CASSWTSGTDNEQYF. Here the CDR3 DNA reads TGTGCCAGCAGTTGGACTAGCGGGACCGACAATGAGCAGTACTTC. Complete variable domain (other parts from reference TRBV28 and TRBJ2-7): DVKVTQSSRYLVKRTGEKVFLECVQDMDHENMFWYRQDPGLGLRLIYFSYDVKMKEKGDIPEGYSVSREKKERFSLILESASTNQTSMYLCASSWTSGTDNEQYFGPGTRLTVT.

This clonotype was observed a handful of times. The gene calls are TRBV6-8 and TRBJ2-7; D not certain. This CDR3 contains 14 residues. In germline, CDR1 is MNHGY, CDR2 SAAAGT. Trimming cost V 3 bases and J 4 bases, with 13 bases left between them. The chain's CDR3 is CASSYRGSEYEQYF. In DNA form, the CDR3 reads TGTGCCAGCAGTTATCGTGGGTCGGAATACGAGCAGTACTTC.